A selection of T cell receptor beta chains follows, all from one sample in a study of Ad26.COV2.S vaccination and SARS-CoV-2 variants. Produced via immunoSEQ multiplex PCR; TCRdb's table is partial and in-frame only. The data show some 500,000 clones, approximately 89% seen once. The material sequenced was peripheral blood, taken in a trial of Ad26.COV2.S vaccine versus placebo. These receptors all stem from a person between 18 and 65 years old who received the Ad26.COV2.S COVID-19 vaccine or a placebo. Both conserved end residues are part of each CDR3. A D gene is named only where the DNA matches it firmly. Expanded clones get a size class; other rows say once, few or many, or leave the size out.

TRBJ2-5,TRBV9,NA,NA,CASSSHRGLEGTQYF,TGTGCCAGCAGCTCTCATCGGGGCCTAGAAGGGACCCAGTACTTC
TRBJ1-1,TRBV5-4,NA,NA,CASRNGGMNTEAFF,TGTGCCAGCAGAAATGGGGGGATGAACACTGAAGCTTTCTTT
TRBJ2-5,TRBV19,NA,TRBD2,CASSIDPLSGRAGDSRETQYF,TGTGCCAGTAGTATAGATCCCCTAAGCGGGAGGGCCGGTGATTCGAGGGAGACCCAGTACTTC
TRBJ2-1,TRBV18,NA,TRBD2,CASSPASGYNEQFF,TGTGCCAGCTCACCGGCTAGCGGATACAATGAGCAGTTCTTC
TRBJ1-1,TRBV9,NA,NA,CASSRLGMNTEAFF,TGTGCCAGCAGCAGACTGGGGATGAACACTGAAGCTTTCTTT
TRBJ1-6,TRBV4-3,few,NA,CASSQDRAGADSPLHF,TGCGCCAGCAGCCAAGATAGGGCAGGGGCCGATTCACCCCTCCACTTT
TRBJ2-1,TRBV4-1,NA,TRBD2,CASRQRPLAGGDNEQFF,TGCGCCAGCAGGCAGCGCCCATTAGCGGGGGGGGACAATGAGCAGTTCTTC
TRBJ2-7,TRBV4-3,once,NA,CASSHSLTVPEQYF,TGCGCCAGCAGCCATTCTCTTACTGTTCCCGAGCAGTACTTC
TRBJ2-3,TRBV19,NA,NA,CASSLASSTDTQYF,TGTGCCAGTAGCCTAGCGAGTAGCACAGATACGCAGTATTTT
TRBJ1-6,TRBV6-1,NA,NA,CASSESGTWSPLHF,TGTGCCAGCAGTGAATCAGGAACTTGGTCACCCCTCCACTTT
TRBJ1-6,TRBV19,NA,NA,CASSILHGAVNSPLHF,TGTGCCAGTAGTATACTCCACGGGGCTGTTAATTCACCCCTCCACTTT
TRBJ2-5,TRBV10-3,NA,NA,CATTKRQDQLGETQYF,TGTGCCACTACAAAGAGACAAGACCAACTGGGGGAGACCCAGTACTTC
TRBJ2-1,TRBV5-6,NA,NA,CASNLAGDWNEQFF,TGTGCCAGCAACTTGGCAGGGGATTGGAATGAGCAGTTCTTC
TRBJ2-7,TRBV3-1/TRBV3-2,NA,NA,CASSQVPLSYEQYF,TGTGCCAGCAGCCAAGTACCGCTATCCTACGAGCAGTACTTC
TRBJ1-1,TRBV27,NA,NA,CASRTGGMFTEAFF,TGTGCCAGCAGGACAGGTGGGATGTTCACTGAAGCTTTCTTT
TRBJ2-3,TRBV3-1/TRBV3-2,NA,NA,CASSDPYRTQYF,TGTGCCAGCAGCGACCCTTACCGTACGCAGTATTTT
TRBJ1-5,TRBV7-9,NA,NA,CASSPIDSNQPQHF,TGTGCCAGCAGCCCCATAGATAGCAATCAGCCCCAGCATTTT
TRBJ1-5,TRBV4-1,NA,NA,CASSQAGQPGQPQHF,TGCGCCAGCAGCCAAGCCGGGCAGCCCGGGCAGCCCCAGCATTTT